Below, 11 T cell receptor beta chains from the same sample are listed, as sequenced in a study of CDR3 diversity in severe acne. TCRdb reanalysed the PCR reads using MiXCR and keeps one entry per CDR3 protein. The data show around 83,000 distinct CDR3 sequences, with about 49% seen just once and approximately 10% held by the top ten. Specimen: blood. These TCRs come from a male donor with severe acne vulgaris.

To note about this clonotype: A much bigger clone sits one base away, suggesting this may be a read error. V usage is TRBV29-1 and J usage is TRBJ2-5; D is perhaps TRBD1 or TRBD2 (6 bases each). Germline V gene sequence: CDR1 SQVTM, CDR2 ANQGSEA. The CDR3 consists of 13 residues. V lost 8 bases and J lost 5, with 18 bases in between. The CDR3 DNA reads as TGCAGCATCCGCATAACAGGGAGGGAGACCCAGTACTTC. This translates into CSIRITGRETQYF. The whole variable domain, remainder taken from reference TRBV29-1 and TRBJ2-5, is SAVISQKPSRDICQRGTSLTIQCQVDSQVTMMFWYRQQPGQSLTLIATANQGSEATYESGFVIDKFPISRPNLTFSTLTVSNMSPEDSSIYLCSIRITGRETQYFGPGTRLLVL.

The chain combines TRBV29-1 with TRBJ2-5, with TRBD1 matching 7 bases. CDR3 length: 14 amino acids. V was clipped by 7 bases and J by 5 bases; unmatched bases: 13. Germline V gene sequence: CDR1 SQVTM, CDR2 ANQGSEA. The CDR3 DNA reads TGCAGCGGAGCGGAACAGGGGCTGGGGGAGACCCAGTACTTC. This gives the protein CSGAEQGLGETQYF.

The chain recombines TRBV27 with TRBJ1-5, with 10 bases identical to TRBD1. The J call may not be correct, given that the DNA end is closer to TRBJ2-3. The germline CDR1 and CDR2 sequences are MNHEY and SMNVEV (reference sequence). The length of the CDR3 is 14 residues. DNA of the CDR3: TGTGCCGGCGGGGGACAGGGGAGCAATCAGCCCCAGTATTTT. Translation: CAGGGQGSNQPQYF.

V is TRBV12-3 or TRBV12-4 and J is TRBJ1-2; TRBD1 aligns across 10 bases. This CDR3 is built from 14 residues. J gave up 7 bases and V 6 bases, and 8 bases lay outside the gene matches. CDR3 residues: CASSQDRGKSGYTF. CDR3 DNA sequence: TGTGCCAGCAGCCAGGACAGGGGGAAGAGTGGCTACACCTTC.

This chain connects TRBV3-1 to TRBJ1-1, with no clear D. The CDR3 extends over 14 amino acids. Per the germline V gene, CDR1 is LGHDT and CDR2 is YNNKEL (reference sequence). V dropped 4 bases and J dropped 0 bases, with 9 bases sitting between them. The CDR3 DNA sequence: TGTGCCAGCAGCCTGCGCAGCATGAACACTGAAGCTTTCTTT. Its protein product is CASSLRSMNTEAFF. Looking up the rest from reference TRBV3-1 and TRBJ1-1 gives the full variable domain: DTAVSQTPKYLVTQMGNDKSIKCEQNLGHDTMYWYKQDSKKFLKIMFSYNNKELIINETVPNRFSPKSPDKAHLNLHINSLELGDSAVYFCASSLRSMNTEAFFGQGTRLTVV.

Turning to this clonotype: The CDR3 does not close with the conserved phenylalanine or tryptophan, likely indicating a read error. The rearrangement links TRBV4-3 to TRBJ2-2; 10 positions match TRBD2. CDR3 length equals 13 residues. Germline V lookup: CDR1 LGHNA, CDR2 YSLEER. Trimming removed 4 bases from V and 8 bases from J; junction bases left unmatched: 1. CDR3 region: CASSLAGGGELFL. The CDR3 DNA reads TGCGCCAGCAGCCTAGCGGGAGGAGGGGAGCTGTTTCTT.

The chain links TRBV10-2 to TRBJ2-5, with D maybe TRBD2 (6 bases). Germline V gene sequence: CDR1 WSHSY, CDR2 SAAADI. The CDR3 length is 14 residues. Trimming took 2 bases from V and 5 from J, leaving 12 bases between them. The CDR3 DNA reads TGCGCCAGCAGTGAGCGGGGAGGTTATGAGACCCAGTACTTC. This gives the protein CASSERGGYETQYF.

This sequence joins TRBV6-1 and TRBJ2-7; D remains ambiguous. Germline CDR1 reads MNHNS; CDR2 reads SASEGT. This CDR3 region has 11 residues. The V and J ends lost 2 bases and 5 bases respectively, with 4 bases between them. This chain's CDR3 is CASSEWDEQYF. The DNA of the CDR3 is TGTGCCAGCAGTGAATGGGACGAGCAGTACTTC.

The chain uses TRBV15 and TRBJ1-2; D gene ambiguous. Germline values: CDR1 LNHNV, CDR2 YYDKDF (reference sequence). The germline V and J ends were trimmed by 1 base and 0 bases, with 6 bases remaining between them. This CDR3 spans 14 amino acids. CDR3 sequence reads: CATSRVPANYGYTF. The CDR3, as DNA: TGTGCCACCAGCAGAGTCCCGGCTAACTATGGCTACACCTTC.

This clonotype was seen a few times. The chain joins TRBV12-3 or TRBV12-4 to TRBJ2-3; 11 bases match TRBD2. V dropped 3 bases and J dropped 3; count of bases not matched to a gene: 2. The CDR3 runs 15 residues. The CDR3 here is CASSFRLAGTDTQYF. CDR3 nucleotide sequence: TGTGCCAGCAGTTTTCGACTAGCGGGGACAGATACGCAGTATTTT.

This clonotype turned up a few times. The junction departs from germline at one end; a sequencing error may be responsible. The chain combines TRBV6-1 with TRBJ2-2, with 8 nucleotides matching TRBD1. The CDR3 extends over 14 amino acids. Germline values: CDR1 MNHNS, CDR2 SASEGT. The CDR3 DNA reads TGTGCCACCTACAGGGGGAAGGCCATCGGGGAGCTGTTTTTC. Protein product: CATYRGKAIGELFF.